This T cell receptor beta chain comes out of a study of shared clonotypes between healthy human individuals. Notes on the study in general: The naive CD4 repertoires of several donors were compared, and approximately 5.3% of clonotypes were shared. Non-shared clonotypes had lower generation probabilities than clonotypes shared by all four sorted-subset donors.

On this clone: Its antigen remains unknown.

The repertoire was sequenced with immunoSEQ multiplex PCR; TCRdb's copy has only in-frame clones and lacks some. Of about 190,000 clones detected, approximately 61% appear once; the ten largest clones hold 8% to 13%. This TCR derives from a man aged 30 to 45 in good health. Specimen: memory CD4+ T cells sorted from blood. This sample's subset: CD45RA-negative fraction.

Here the CDR3 reads CASSHETQPQHF. CDR3 sequence (DNA): TGTGCCAGCAGCCACGAGACCCAGCCCCAGCATTTT. The V and J genes are TRBV11-2 and TRBJ1-5; D unresolved. Germline V gene data show CDR1 as SGHAT and CDR2 as FQNNGV. The CDR3 runs to 12 residues. V gave up 5 bases and J gave up 7 bases, with 9 bases separating them.